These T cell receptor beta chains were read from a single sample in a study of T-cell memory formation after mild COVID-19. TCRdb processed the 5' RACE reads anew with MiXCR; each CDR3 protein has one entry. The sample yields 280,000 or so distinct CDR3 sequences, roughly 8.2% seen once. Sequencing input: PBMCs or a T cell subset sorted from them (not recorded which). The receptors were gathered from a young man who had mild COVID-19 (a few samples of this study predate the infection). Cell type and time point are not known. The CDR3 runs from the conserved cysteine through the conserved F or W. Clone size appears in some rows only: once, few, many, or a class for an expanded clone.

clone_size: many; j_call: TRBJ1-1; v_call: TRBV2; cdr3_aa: CASSEGPGTEAFF
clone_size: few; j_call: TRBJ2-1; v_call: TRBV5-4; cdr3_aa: CASSSGQPYNEQFF
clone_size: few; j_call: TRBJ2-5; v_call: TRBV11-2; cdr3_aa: CASGLGGEQRETQYF
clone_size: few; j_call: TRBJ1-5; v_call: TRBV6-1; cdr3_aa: CASSDPTGSNQPQHF
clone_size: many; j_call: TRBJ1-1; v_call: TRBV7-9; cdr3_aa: CASSLAQNTEAFF
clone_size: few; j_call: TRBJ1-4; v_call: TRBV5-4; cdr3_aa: CASSSDPLPNEKLFF
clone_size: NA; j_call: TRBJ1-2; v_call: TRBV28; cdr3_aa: CASSLLVTGRDGYTF
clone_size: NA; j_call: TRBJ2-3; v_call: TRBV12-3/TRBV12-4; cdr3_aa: CASSSGRRGGLAGDTQYF
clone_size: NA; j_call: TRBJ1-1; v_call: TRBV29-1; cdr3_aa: CSVDLTDGTSAFF
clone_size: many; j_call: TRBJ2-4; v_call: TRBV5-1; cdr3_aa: CASSSGLLAKNIQYF
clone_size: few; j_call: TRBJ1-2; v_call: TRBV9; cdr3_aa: CASSVVQGLGYGYTF
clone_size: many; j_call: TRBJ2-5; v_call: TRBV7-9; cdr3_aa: CASTVLGPRETQYF
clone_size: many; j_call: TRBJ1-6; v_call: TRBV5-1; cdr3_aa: CASSLTGRNSPLHF
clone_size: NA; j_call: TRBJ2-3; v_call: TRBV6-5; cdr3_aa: CASSYSTGVADTQYF
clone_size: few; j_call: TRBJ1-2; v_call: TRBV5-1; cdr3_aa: CASTPAVSAGYTF
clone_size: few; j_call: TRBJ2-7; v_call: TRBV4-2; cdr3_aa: CASSQGAGYTYEQYF
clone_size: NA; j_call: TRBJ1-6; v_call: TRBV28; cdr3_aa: CASGTSPLHF
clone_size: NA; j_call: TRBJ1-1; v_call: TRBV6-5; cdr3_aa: CASREGEIWTEAFF
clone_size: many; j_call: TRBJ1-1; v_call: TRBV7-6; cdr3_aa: CASSLVGRGTGTEAFF
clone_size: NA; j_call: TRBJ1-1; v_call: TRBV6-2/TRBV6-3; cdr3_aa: CASSSPAIMNTEAFF
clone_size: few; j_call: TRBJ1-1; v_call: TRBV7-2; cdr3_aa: CASSPGGLVMNTEAFF
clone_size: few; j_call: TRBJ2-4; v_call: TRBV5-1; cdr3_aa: CASRGVGAAENIQYF
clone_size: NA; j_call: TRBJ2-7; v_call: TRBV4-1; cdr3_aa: CASSFPPGEQYF
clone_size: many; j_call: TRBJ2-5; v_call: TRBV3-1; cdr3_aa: CASSQDKETQYF
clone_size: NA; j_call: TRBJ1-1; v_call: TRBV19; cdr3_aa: CASSIEGNTEAFF
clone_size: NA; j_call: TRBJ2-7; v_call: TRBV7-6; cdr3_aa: CASSVTGGVYEQYF
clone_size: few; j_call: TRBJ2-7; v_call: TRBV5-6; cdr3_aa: CASSLILNEQYF
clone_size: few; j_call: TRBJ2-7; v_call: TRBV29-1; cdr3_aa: CSARVLGDEQYF
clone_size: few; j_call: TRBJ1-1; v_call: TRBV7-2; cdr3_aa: CASSYQGHTEAFF
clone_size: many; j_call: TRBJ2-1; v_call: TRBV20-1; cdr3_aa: CSARSPTFYNEQFF
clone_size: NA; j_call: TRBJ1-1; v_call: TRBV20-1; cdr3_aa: CSAERGNTEAFF
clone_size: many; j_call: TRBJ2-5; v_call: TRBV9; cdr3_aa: CASSVLGGQETQYF